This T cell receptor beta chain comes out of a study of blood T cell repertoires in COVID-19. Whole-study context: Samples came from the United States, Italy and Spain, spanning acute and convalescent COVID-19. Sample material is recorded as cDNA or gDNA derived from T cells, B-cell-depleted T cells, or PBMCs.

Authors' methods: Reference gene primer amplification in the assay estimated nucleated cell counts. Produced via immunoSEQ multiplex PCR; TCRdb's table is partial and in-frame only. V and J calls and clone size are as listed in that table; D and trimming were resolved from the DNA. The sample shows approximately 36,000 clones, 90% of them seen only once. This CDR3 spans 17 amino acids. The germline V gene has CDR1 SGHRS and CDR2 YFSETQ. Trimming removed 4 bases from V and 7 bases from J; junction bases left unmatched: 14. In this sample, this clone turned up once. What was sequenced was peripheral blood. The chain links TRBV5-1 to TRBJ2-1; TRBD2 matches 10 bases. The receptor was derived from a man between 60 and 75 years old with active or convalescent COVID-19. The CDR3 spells CASSPPILSGRKNEQFF. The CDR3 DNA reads TGCGCCAGCAGCCCGCCGATCCTTAGCGGGAGGAAAAATGAGCAGTTCTTC.